A selection of T cell receptor beta chains follows, all from one sample in a study of T cell repertoires and HLA-DP antigens. Antigens of these TCRs are unknown. Only in-frame clones appear in the TCRdb table, and some are missing; sequencing was by immunoSEQ multiplex PCR. The sample includes 65,000 to 95,000 clones, around three quarters of them seen just once. What was sequenced was CD4+ T cells from PBMCs. These receptors all stem from a man between 60 and 75 years old in good health and CMV-seronegative. The CDR3 runs from the conserved cysteine through the conserved F or W. A D gene is named only where the DNA matches it firmly. A row's size may be missing; if present it is once, few, many or a size class.

>TRBJ2-5|-|few|TRBV6-5|14
CASSQGLSQETQYF
TGTGCCAGCAGTCAGGGTCTCTCACAGGAGACCCAGTACTTC
>TRBJ2-2|-|-|TRBV7-9|15
CASSSGAGNTGELFF
TGTGCCAGCAGCTCCGGGGCGGGGAACACCGGGGAGCTGTTTTTT
>TRBJ2-1|-|-|TRBV6-5|15
CASSYRDWGNNEQFF
TGTGCCAGCAGTTACCGGGACTGGGGAAACAATGAGCAGTTCTTC
>TRBJ2-2|-|-|TRBV7-2|17
CASSLAPVGPQDGELFF
TGTGCCAGCAGCTTAGCCCCTGTGGGGCCACAGGACGGGGAGCTGTTTTTT
>TRBJ2-4|-|-|TRBV19|16
CASSSDSFLAKNIQYF
TGTGCCAGTAGTAGCGACAGTTTTCTAGCCAAAAACATTCAGTACTTC
>TRBJ1-1|-|once|TRBV5-1|14
CASSSYRVNTEAFF
TGCGCCAGCAGCTCGTACAGAGTGAACACTGAAGCTTTCTTT
>TRBJ2-5|-|-|TRBV7-2|15
CASSAGTRGEETQYF
TGTGCCAGCAGCGCAGGGACACGCGGGGAGGAGACCCAGTACTTC
>TRBJ1-4|-|-|TRBV9|16
CASSVGSVRANEKLFF
TGTGCCAGCAGCGTAGGATCTGTCAGGGCCAATGAAAAACTGTTTTTT
>TRBJ2-3|TRBD2|-|TRBV9|16
CASSVVGLAKTDTQYF
TGTGCCAGCAGCGTAGTTGGACTAGCAAAGACAGATACGCAGTATTTT
>TRBJ2-5|TRBD1|many|TRBV6-1|15
CASSEPGQPKETQYF
TGTGCCAGCAGTGAACCGGGACAGCCGAAAGAGACCCAGTACTTC